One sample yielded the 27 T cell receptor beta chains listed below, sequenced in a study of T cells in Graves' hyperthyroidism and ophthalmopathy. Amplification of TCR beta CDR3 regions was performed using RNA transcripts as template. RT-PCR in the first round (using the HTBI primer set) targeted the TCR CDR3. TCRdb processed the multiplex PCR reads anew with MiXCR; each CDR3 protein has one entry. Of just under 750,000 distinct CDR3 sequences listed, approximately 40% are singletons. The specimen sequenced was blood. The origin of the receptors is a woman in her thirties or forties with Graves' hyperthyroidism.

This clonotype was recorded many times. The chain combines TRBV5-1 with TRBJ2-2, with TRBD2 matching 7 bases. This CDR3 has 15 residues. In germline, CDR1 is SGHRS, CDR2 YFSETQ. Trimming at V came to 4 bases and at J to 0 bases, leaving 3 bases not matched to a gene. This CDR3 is CASSQGLANTGELFF. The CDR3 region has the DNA TGCGCCAGCAGCCAAGGACTAGCGAACACCGGGGAGCTGTTTTTT. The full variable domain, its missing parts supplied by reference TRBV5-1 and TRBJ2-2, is KAGVTQTPRYLIKTRGQQVTLSCSPISGHRSVSWYQQTPGQGLQFLFEYFSETQRNKGNFPGRFSGRQFSNSRSEMNVSTLELGDSALYLCASSQGLANTGELFFGEGSRLTVL.

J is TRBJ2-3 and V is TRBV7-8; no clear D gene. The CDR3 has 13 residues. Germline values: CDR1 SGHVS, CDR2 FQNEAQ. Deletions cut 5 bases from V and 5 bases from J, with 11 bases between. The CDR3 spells CASSLPNGDTQYF. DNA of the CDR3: TGTGCCAGCAGCCTCCCAAACGGAGATACGCAGTATTTT.

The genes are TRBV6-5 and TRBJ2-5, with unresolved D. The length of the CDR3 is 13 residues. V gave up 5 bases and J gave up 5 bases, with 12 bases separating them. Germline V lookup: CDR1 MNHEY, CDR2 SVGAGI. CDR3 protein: CASSVSIFETQYF. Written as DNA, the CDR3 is TGTGCCAGCAGTGTTAGTATTTTCGAGACCCAGTACTTC.

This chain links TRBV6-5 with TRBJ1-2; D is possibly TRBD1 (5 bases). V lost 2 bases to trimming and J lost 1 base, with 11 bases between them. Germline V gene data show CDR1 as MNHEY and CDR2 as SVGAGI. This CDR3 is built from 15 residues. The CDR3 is CASSYVQADNYGYTF. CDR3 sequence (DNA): TGTGCCAGCAGTTACGTACAGGCAGATAACTATGGCTACACCTTC.

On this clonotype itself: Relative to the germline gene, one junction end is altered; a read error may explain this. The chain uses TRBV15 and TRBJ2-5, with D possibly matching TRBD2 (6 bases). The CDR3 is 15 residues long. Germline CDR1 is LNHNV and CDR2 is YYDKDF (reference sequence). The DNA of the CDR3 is TGTGCCACCTTGGCCGAGGGAGGACCTCAAGAGACCCAGCACTTC. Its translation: CATLAEGGPQETQHF.

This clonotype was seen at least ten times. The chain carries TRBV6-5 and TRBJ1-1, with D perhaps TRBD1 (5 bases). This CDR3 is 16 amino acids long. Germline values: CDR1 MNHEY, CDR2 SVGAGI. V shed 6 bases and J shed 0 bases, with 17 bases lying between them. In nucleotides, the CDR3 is TGTGCCAGCAGACCCGAAACGGGGGTAATGAACACTGAAGCTTTCTTT. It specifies CASRPETGVMNTEAFF.

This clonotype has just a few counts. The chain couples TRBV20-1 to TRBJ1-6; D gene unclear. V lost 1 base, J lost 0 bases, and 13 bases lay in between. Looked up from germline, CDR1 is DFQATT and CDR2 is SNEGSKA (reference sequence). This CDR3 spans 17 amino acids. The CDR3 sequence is CSARVTDGSSYNSPLHF. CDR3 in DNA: TGCAGTGCTAGAGTCACCGACGGGAGCTCCTATAATTCACCCCTCCACTTT.

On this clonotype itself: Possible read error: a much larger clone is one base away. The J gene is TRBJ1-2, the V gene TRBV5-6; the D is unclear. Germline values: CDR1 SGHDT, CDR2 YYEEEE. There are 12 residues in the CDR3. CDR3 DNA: TGTGCCAGCAGGGTCCAGTCGTATGGCTTCACCTTC. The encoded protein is CASRVQSYGFTF.

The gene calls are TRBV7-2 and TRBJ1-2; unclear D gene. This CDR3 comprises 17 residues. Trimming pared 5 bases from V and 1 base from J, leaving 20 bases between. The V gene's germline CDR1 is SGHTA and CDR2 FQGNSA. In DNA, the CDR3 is TGTGCCAGCAGCCCCGCCGCGGGAGGCCCTAATAACTATGGCTACACCTTC. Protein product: CASSPAAGGPNNYGYTF.

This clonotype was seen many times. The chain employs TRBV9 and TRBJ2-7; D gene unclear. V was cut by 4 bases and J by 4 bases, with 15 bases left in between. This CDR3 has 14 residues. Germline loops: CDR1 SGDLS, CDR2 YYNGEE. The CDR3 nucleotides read TGTGCCAGCAGCCCAAGCATTCTTCCGTACGAGCAGTACTTC. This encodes CASSPSILPYEQYF.

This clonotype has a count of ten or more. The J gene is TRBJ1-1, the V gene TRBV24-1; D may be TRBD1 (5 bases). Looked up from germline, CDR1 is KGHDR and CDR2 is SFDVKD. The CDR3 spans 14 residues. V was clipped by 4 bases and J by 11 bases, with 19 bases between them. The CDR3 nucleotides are TGTGCCACCAGTGAGAACCGGGACGGCGTTTCGGCTTTCTTT. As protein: CATSENRDGVSAFF.

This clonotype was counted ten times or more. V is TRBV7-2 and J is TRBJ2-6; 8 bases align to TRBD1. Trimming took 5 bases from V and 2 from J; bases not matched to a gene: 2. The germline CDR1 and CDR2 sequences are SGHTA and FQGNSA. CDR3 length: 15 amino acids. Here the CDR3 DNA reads TGTGCCAGCAGCGGACAGGGTGCTGGGGCCAACGTCCTGACTTTC. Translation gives CASSGQGAGANVLTF.

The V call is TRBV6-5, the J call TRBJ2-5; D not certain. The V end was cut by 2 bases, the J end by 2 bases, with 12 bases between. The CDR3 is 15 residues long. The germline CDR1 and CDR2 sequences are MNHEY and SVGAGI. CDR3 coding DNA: TGTGCCAGCAGTTACGGGGATGGGCGGCAAGAGACCCAGTACTTC. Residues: CASSYGDGRQETQYF.

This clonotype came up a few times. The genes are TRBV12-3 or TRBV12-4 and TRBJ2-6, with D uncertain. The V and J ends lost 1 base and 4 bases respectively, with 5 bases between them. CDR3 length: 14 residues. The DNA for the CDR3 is TGTGCCAGCAGTTTAGTTCGGGGGGCCAACGTCCTGACTTTC. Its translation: CASSLVRGANVLTF.

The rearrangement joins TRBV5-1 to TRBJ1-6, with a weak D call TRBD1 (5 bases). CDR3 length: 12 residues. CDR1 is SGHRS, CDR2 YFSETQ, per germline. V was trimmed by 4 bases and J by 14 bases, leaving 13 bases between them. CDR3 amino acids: CASSTSGSALHF. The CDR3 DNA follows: TGCGCCAGCAGCACCTCAGGGTCGGCCCTCCACTTT.

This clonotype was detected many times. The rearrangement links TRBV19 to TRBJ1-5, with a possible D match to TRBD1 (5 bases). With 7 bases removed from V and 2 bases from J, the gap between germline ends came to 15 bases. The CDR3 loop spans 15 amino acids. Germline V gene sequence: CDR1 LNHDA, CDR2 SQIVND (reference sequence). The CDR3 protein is CASTSGREGNQPQHF. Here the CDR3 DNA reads TGTGCCAGTACCTCGGGCAGGGAAGGCAATCAGCCCCAGCATTTT. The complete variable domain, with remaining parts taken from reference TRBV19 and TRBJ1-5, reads DGGITQSPKYLFRKEGQNVTLSCEQNLNHDAMYWYRQDPGQGLRLIYYSQIVNDFQKGDIAEGYSVSREKKESFPLTVTSAQKNPTAFYLCASTSGREGNQPQHFGDGTRLSIL.

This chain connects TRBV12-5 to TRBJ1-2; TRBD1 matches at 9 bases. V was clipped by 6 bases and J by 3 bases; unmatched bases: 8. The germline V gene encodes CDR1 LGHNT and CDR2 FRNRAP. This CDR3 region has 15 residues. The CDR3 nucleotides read TGTGCTAGTGGCCAGGGACAGGGCGTTGACTATGGCTACACCTTC. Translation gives CASGQGQGVDYGYTF.

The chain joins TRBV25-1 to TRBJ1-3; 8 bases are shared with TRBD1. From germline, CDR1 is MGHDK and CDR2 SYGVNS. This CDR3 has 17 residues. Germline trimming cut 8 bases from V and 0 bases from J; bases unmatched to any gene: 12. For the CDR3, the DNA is TGTGCCAGCTTACACGGCCCTGGACAGGGCTCTGGAAACACCATATATTTT. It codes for CASLHGPGQGSGNTIYF.

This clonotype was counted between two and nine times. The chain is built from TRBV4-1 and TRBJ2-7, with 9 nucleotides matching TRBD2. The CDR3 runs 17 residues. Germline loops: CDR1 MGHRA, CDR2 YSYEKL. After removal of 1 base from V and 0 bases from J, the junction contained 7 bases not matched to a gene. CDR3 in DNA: TGCGCCAGCAGCCAAGGGCCTAGCGGGGAACCCTCCTACGAGCAGTACTTC. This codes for CASSQGPSGEPSYEQYF.

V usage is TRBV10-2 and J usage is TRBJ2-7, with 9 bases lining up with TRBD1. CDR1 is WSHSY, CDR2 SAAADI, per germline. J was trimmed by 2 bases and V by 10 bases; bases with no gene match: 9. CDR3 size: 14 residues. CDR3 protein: CATFPGTGTYEQYF. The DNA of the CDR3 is TGCGCCACCTTCCCCGGGACAGGGACCTACGAGCAGTACTTC.

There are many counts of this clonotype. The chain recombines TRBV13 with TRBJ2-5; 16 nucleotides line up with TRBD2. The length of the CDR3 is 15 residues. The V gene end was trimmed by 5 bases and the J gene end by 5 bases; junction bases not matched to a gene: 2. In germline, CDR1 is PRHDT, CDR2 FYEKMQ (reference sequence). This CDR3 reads CASSEGLAGGETQYF. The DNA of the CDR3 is TGTGCCAGCAGCGAGGGACTAGCGGGGGGGGAGACCCAGTACTTC. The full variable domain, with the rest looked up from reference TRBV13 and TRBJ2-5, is AAGVIQSPRHLIKEKRETATLKCYPIPRHDTVYWYQQGPGQDPQFLISFYEKMQSDKGSIPDRFSAQQFSDYHSELNMSSLELGDSALYFCASSEGLAGGETQYFGPGTRLLVL.

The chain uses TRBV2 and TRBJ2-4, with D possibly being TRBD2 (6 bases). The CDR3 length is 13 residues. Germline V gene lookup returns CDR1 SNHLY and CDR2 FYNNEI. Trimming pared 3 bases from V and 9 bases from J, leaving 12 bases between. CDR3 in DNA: TGTGCCAGCAGTGAGACTAGTGGTGGCATTCAGTACTTC. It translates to CASSETSGGIQYF.

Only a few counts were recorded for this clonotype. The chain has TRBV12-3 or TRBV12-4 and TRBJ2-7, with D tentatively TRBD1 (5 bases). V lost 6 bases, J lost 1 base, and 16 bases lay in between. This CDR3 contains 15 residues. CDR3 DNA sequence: TGTGCCAGCAGAGGGGCTAGGGGCAGGTCCTACGAGCAGTACTTC. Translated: CASRGARGRSYEQYF.

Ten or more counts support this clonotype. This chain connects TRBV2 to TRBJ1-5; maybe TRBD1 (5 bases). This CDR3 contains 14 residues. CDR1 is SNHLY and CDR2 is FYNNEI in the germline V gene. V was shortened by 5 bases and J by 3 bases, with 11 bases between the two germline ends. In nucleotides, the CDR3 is TGTGCCAGCAGTTTCTCAGGGAACAATCAGCCCCAGCATTTT. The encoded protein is CASSFSGNNQPQHF.

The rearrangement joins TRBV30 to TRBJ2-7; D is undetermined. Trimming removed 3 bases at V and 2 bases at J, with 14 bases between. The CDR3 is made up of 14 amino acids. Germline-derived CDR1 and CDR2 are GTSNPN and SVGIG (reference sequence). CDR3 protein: CAWRARTWTYEQYF. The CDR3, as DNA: TGTGCCTGGAGAGCCAGGACGTGGACCTACGAGCAGTACTTC. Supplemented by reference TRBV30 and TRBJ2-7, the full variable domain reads SQTIHQWPATLVQPVGSPLSLECTVEGTSNPNLYWYRQAAGRGLQLLFYSVGIGQISSEVPQNLSASRPQDRQFILSSKKLLLSDSGFYLCAWRARTWTYEQYFGPGTRLTVT.

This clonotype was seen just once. The CDR3 region has the DNA TGTGCCAATCCTCCCGGAGGCCAGAGGGATACGCAGTATTTT. Translated: CANPPGGQRDTQYF. The chain uses TRBV19 and TRBJ2-3; weak D call: TRBD2 (5 bases). There are 14 residues in the CDR3. V dropped 10 bases and J dropped 6 bases, with 20 bases sitting between them. Germline V lookup: CDR1 LNHDA, CDR2 SQIVND (reference sequence).

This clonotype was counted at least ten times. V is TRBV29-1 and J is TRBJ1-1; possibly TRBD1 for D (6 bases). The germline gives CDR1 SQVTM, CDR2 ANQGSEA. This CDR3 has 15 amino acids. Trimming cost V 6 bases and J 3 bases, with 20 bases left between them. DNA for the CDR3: TGCAGCGTCATCCGGGCCAGGGAGGGGGACACTGAAGCTTTCTTT. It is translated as CSVIRAREGDTEAFF. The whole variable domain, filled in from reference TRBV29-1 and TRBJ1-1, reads SAVISQKPSRDICQRGTSLTIQCQVDSQVTMMFWYRQQPGQSLTLIATANQGSEATYESGFVIDKFPISRPNLTFSTLTVSNMSPEDSSIYLCSVIRAREGDTEAFFGQGTRLTVV.